These 27 T cell receptor beta chains were all obtained from the same sample, sequenced in a study of cytomegalovirus exposure and HLA in healthy donors. In the PCR, 60 Vbeta and 13 Jbeta primers were used. TCRdb's copy holds only in-frame clones and misses some; the assay was immunoSEQ multiplex PCR. The sample holds hundreds of thousands of clones, roughly 80% seen once. Sequenced: PBMCs. The origin of the receptors is a girl aged 2 to 10 in good health and CMV-seronegative.

This chain joins TRBV6-6 and TRBJ1-5; a weak D match, TRBD1 (5 bases). With 5 bases removed from V and 7 bases from J, the gap between germline ends came to 15 bases. The CDR3 is 14 amino acids. CDR1 is MNHNY, CDR2 SVGAGI, per germline (reference sequence). In DNA, the CDR3 is TGTGCCAGCAGTCCGGGGGAGAGATGGCAGCCCCAGCATTTT. Protein sequence: CASSPGERWQPQHF.

This sequence joins TRBV27 and TRBJ1-3, with D possibly matching TRBD1 (5 bases). The CDR3 is 17 residues long. The germline CDR1 and CDR2 sequences are MNHEY and SMNVEV (reference sequence). The ends were cut back, 1 base at V and 2 bases at J, with 15 bases in the middle. The CDR3 protein is CASSLLAPTGAGNTIYF. In DNA form, the CDR3 reads TGTGCCAGCAGTTTATTAGCCCCTACGGGGGCTGGAAACACCATATATTTT.

V usage is TRBV12-5 and J usage is TRBJ1-2; D remains ambiguous. V lost 7 bases to trimming and J lost 4 bases, with 16 bases between them. There are 14 residues in the CDR3. Per the germline V gene, CDR1 is LGHNT and CDR2 is FRNRAP. The CDR3 here is CASARDSPTYGYTF. The CDR3 DNA follows: TGTGCTAGTGCCCGCGATTCTCCCACCTATGGCTACACCTTC.

The chain has TRBV2 and TRBJ2-1, with 10 bases that match TRBD2. CDR1 is SNHLY, CDR2 FYNNEI, per germline. The CDR3 has 15 residues. V gave up 8 bases and J gave up 7 bases; unmatched junction bases: 11. CDR3 sequence (DNA): TGTGCCAGCGTGGGGACTAGCGTTTTGGAGAATGAGCAGTTCTTC. This encodes CASVGTSVLENEQFF.

This clone is a singleton in its sample. This chain connects TRBV5-1 to TRBJ2-2; 14 nucleotides align to TRBD2. This CDR3 contains 16 residues. Germline V gene sequence: CDR1 SGHRS, CDR2 YFSETQ. Trimming removed 4 bases from V and 7 bases from J; junction bases left unmatched: 6. As DNA, the CDR3 is TGCGCCAGCAGCAGACTAGCGGGGGGGCGTGGCGGGGAGCTGTTTTTT. Translated, it gives CASSRLAGGRGGELFF. Supplemented by reference TRBV5-1 and TRBJ2-2, the full variable domain reads KAGVTQTPRYLIKTRGQQVTLSCSPISGHRSVSWYQQTPGQGLQFLFEYFSETQRNKGNFPGRFSGRQFSNSRSEMNVSTLELGDSALYLCASSRLAGGRGGELFFGEGSRLTVL.

This clone has just a few counts. This chain connects TRBV9 to TRBJ2-5; TRBD2 matches 7 bases. Germline CDR1 SGDLS, CDR2 YYNGEE. The CDR3 has 15 amino acids. Trimming took 0 bases from V and 3 from J; bases not matched to a gene: 5. CDR3 nucleotides: TGTGCCAGCAGCGTAGACCCAGCGGGGAAAGAGACCCAGTACTTC. Amino acid sequence: CASSVDPAGKETQYF.

The genes are TRBV11-2 and TRBJ2-7; D is unclear. Germline CDR1 is SGHAT and CDR2 is FQNNGV. This CDR3 has 10 amino acids. V dropped 6 bases and J dropped 3 bases, with 3 bases sitting between them. The CDR3 is CASSHYEQYF. The CDR3 DNA follows: TGTGCCAGCAGTCACTACGAGCAGTACTTC.

The chain uses TRBV9 and TRBJ2-5; 7 nucleotides align to TRBD2. With V trimmed by 0 bases and J by 5 bases, 4 bases remained unmatched. Germline lookup yields CDR1 SGDLS and CDR2 YYNGEE. CDR3 length equals 14 residues. The CDR3 sequence is CASSVEASGETQYF. The CDR3 nucleotides read TGTGCCAGCAGCGTAGAGGCTAGCGGCGAGACCCAGTACTTC.

V and J are TRBV25-1 and TRBJ1-3; D gene unclear. Germline assignment: CDR1 MGHDK and CDR2 SYGVNS. This CDR3 has 12 residues. Trimming stripped 1 base from V and 5 bases from J, with 3 bases between. CDR3 region: CASSESRNTIYF. DNA of the CDR3: TGTGCCAGCAGTGAATCTAGAAACACCATATATTTT.

V is TRBV27 and J is TRBJ1-2; 8 bases match TRBD1. The V segment lost 5 bases and the J segment 8 bases; nucleotides outside the gene matches: 10. The CDR3 is 14 residues long. Per germline, CDR1 MNHEY and CDR2 SMNVEV (reference sequence). CDR3 sequence reads: CASSHPGGAGGYTF. CDR3 coding DNA: TGTGCCAGCAGTCACCCAGGGGGCGCGGGGGGCTACACCTTC.

The chain links TRBV7-9 to TRBJ1-4, with D maybe TRBD1 (5 bases). Trimming took 11 bases from V and 5 from J, leaving 12 bases between them. Germline V gene data show CDR1 as SEHNR and CDR2 as FQNEAQ (reference sequence). This CDR3 has 12 residues. The CDR3 DNA sequence: TGTGCCGGGGGAGGACCCAATGAAAAACTGTTTTTT. Translation gives CAGGGPNEKLFF.

V gene TRBV19 combines with J gene TRBJ2-7; tentative D call: TRBD1 (7 bases). V was shortened by 4 bases and J by 7 bases, with 17 bases between the two germline ends. Germline-derived CDR1 and CDR2 are LNHDA and SQIVND (reference sequence). CDR3 size: 14 residues. CDR3 region: CASSRGDSFEEQYF. CDR3 DNA: TGTGCCAGTAGTAGGGGGGACAGTTTTGAAGAGCAGTACTTC.

The rearrangement uses TRBV2 and TRBJ1-1; no clear D gene. This CDR3 has 14 residues. Germline V lookup: CDR1 SNHLY, CDR2 FYNNEI. Deletions cut 6 bases from V and 2 bases from J, with 13 bases between. CDR3 sequence (DNA): TGTGCCAGCAGATACGGGCGGGATAACACTGAAGCTTTCTTT. Its protein is CASRYGRDNTEAFF. The entire variable domain, with the rest obtained from reference TRBV2 and TRBJ1-1, is as follows: EPEVTQTPSHQVTQMGQEVILRCVPISNHLYFYWYRQILGQKVEFLVSFYNNEISEKSEIFDDQFSVERPDGSNFTLKIRSTKLEDSAMYFCASRYGRDNTEAFFGQGTRLTVV.

This clone was counted between two and nine times. The chain links TRBV25-1 to TRBJ2-3, with TRBD2 matching 14 bases. The V segment lost 1 base and the J segment 6 bases; nucleotides outside the gene matches: 9. The CDR3 extends over 18 amino acids. CDR1 and CDR2 from the germline V gene are MGHDK and SYGVNS. The CDR3 protein is CASSEFETSGGAEDTQYF. The CDR3 region has the DNA TGTGCCAGCAGTGAATTTGAGACTAGCGGGGGGGCGGAGGATACGCAGTATTTT.

This chain links TRBV5-5 with TRBJ1-2; D is ambiguous. This CDR3 contains 15 residues. The V gene's germline CDR1 is SGHKS and CDR2 YYEKEE (reference sequence). With 0 bases removed from V and 1 base from J, the gap between germline ends came to 10 bases. In DNA, the CDR3 is TGTGCCAGCAGCTTGGGCCAGGTACTTAACTATGGCTACACCTTC. This translates into CASSLGQVLNYGYTF.

This clone appeared a few times. The J gene is TRBJ2-1, the V gene TRBV7-2, with TRBD2 as a possible D gene (6 bases). Trimming stripped 3 bases from V and 4 bases from J, with 13 bases between. The germline CDR1 and CDR2 sequences are SGHTA and FQGNSA. The CDR3 length is 15 residues. CDR3 loop: CASSLEGGTYNEQFF. The CDR3 region has the DNA TGTGCCAGCAGCTTGGAGGGAGGCACTTACAATGAGCAGTTCTTC.

This clone was counted a few times. V is TRBV4-1 and J is TRBJ2-2, with 7 nucleotides matching TRBD2. The junction had 21 bases not matched to a gene; V was cut back by 4 bases and J by 10 bases. Per the germline V gene, CDR1 is MGHRA and CDR2 is YSYEKL. The CDR3 runs 18 residues. The CDR3 sequence: CASSLQGGTIKSGMELFF. The CDR3 nucleotides are TGCGCCAGCAGCCTACAAGGAGGGACTATAAAGTCGGGGATGGAGCTGTTTTTT.

Of note for this clone: The same CDR3 also results from other DNA sequences found in this sample. The V gene is TRBV27, the J gene TRBJ1-1; 8 nucleotides line up with TRBD1. J lost 5 bases, V lost 2 bases, and 4 bases had no gene match. The CDR3 totals 14 residues. In germline, CDR1 is MNHEY, CDR2 SMNVEV (reference sequence). CDR3 sequence: CASSLQGAGTEAFF. CDR3 sequence (DNA): TGTGCCAGCAGTTTACAGGGGGCGGGTACTGAAGCTTTCTTT.

This chain uses TRBV7-2 with TRBJ2-7; 9 nucleotides agree with TRBD1. The germline V gene encodes CDR1 SGHTA and CDR2 FQGNSA. The CDR3 extends over 16 amino acids. Losses at the gene ends were 5 bases for V and 4 bases for J; bases not matched to a gene: 12. CDR3 residues: CASSTRTGQGLYEQYF. CDR3 bases: TGTGCCAGCAGCACCCGGACGGGACAGGGATTGTACGAGCAGTACTTC.

The rearrangement uses TRBV18 and TRBJ1-2; TRBD1 agrees at 8 bases. CDR1 is KGHSH, CDR2 LQKENI, per germline. V trimming: 4 bases; J trimming: 5 bases; junction bases outside the gene matches: 6. The CDR3 is 14 residues long. CDR3 region: CASSHRTGSYGYTF. The CDR3 DNA follows: TGTGCCAGCTCACACCGGACAGGGAGTTATGGCTACACCTTC.

V is TRBV5-6 and J is TRBJ1-5; D not resolved. V lost 0 bases and J lost 6, with 7 bases in between. Germline V gene sequence: CDR1 SGHDT, CDR2 YYEEEE. The CDR3 is made up of 13 amino acids. The CDR3 protein is CASSLGYSQPQHF. The CDR3 nucleotides are TGTGCCAGCAGCTTGGGCTATAGTCAGCCCCAGCATTTT.

The chain carries TRBV6-6 and TRBJ2-3; 8 bases map to TRBD2. In germline, CDR1 is MNHNY, CDR2 SVGAGI (reference sequence). CDR3 length: 15 residues. The V and J ends lost 0 bases and 5 bases, in that order; junction bases with no gene match: 4. The CDR3 reads CASSYSGGEVDTQYF. The CDR3, as DNA: TGTGCCAGCAGTTACTCCGGGGGGGAAGTAGATACGCAGTATTTT.

This clone was picked up one time. The V and J genes are TRBV13 and TRBJ2-1; 7 nucleotides line up with TRBD1. V lost 4 bases to trimming and J lost 7 bases; unmatched junction nucleotides: 10. The germline gives CDR1 PRHDT, CDR2 FYEKMQ (reference sequence). The CDR3 consists of 15 residues. CDR3 bases: TGTGCCAGCAGCTCCTCAGAACAGGGGAGTAATGAGCAGTTCTTC. This codes for CASSSSEQGSNEQFF.

The CDR3 nucleotides read TGTGCCAGCAGCCAACTATATACGCAGTATTTT. This codes for CASSQLYTQYF. The V and J genes are TRBV11-2 and TRBJ2-3, with D unclear. CDR1 and CDR2 (germline): SGHAT, FQNNGV. V was shortened by 5 bases and J by 7 bases, with 7 bases between the two germline ends. The CDR3 sequence is 11 residues long.

The chain couples TRBV5-1 to TRBJ2-7, with D maybe TRBD2 (6 bases). Trimming stripped 1 base from V and 3 bases from J, with 11 bases between. The CDR3 runs to 14 residues. CDR1 SGHRS and CDR2 YFSETQ come from the germline V gene. The CDR3 DNA is TGCGCCAGCAGCTTGACTAGCTCCCACTACGAGCAGTACTTC. Translated, it gives CASSLTSSHYEQYF.

V usage is TRBV5-1 and J usage is TRBJ2-7, with TRBD2 matching over 14 bases. The germline CDR1 and CDR2 sequences are SGHRS and YFSETQ. Trimming removed 4 bases from V and 3 bases from J; junction bases left unmatched: 6. The CDR3 is 16 amino acids. CDR3: CASSITGTSGGYEQYF. The CDR3 bases are TGCGCCAGCAGCATTACCGGGACTAGCGGGGGCTACGAGCAGTACTTC.

This rearrangement joins TRBV7-9 to TRBJ1-1; D unclear. This CDR3 contains 15 residues. Trimming took off 3 bases at V and 1 base at J, with 12 bases between the two ends. Germline-derived CDR1 and CDR2 are SEHNR and FQNEAQ (reference sequence). CDR3 residues: CASSLSGVRNTEAFF. The CDR3 DNA is TGTGCCAGCAGCTTGTCCGGGGTGAGGAACACTGAAGCTTTCTTT.